The clone carrying this TCR beta chain was found a few times. The antigen is not known. Clones were read by immunoSEQ multiplex PCR, and TCRdb kept only the in-frame ones, dropping some. The table has some 38,000 clones, around 85% seen once; the top ten hold 13% to 15%. The CDR3 consists of 11 residues. CDR1 is DFQATT, CDR2 SNEGSKA, per germline (reference sequence). V was cut by 3 bases and J by 11 bases, with 11 bases left in between. The data originate from a study of PD-L1 blockade in urothelial cancer. Study information: Timepoints chosen for blood analysis were 3 weeks (second dose) and 6 weeks after treatment start. Study-wide results and caveats: Patients with below-median pretreatment blood clonality survived longer.

Stated time point: pretreatment peripheral blood. Patient disease was locally advanced or metastatic urothelial carcinoma. Per patient, between 1 and 8 samples were collected at pretreatment and on-treatment time points. The receptor comes from an older man with urothelial cancer. The specimen was PBMCs, collected around atezolizumab (anti-PD-L1) treatment. This rearrangement joins TRBV20-1 to TRBJ1-5; D gene uncertain. This CDR3 is CSASTAGAQHF. As DNA, the CDR3 is TGCAGTGCTAGTACGGCCGGGGCCCAGCATTTT.